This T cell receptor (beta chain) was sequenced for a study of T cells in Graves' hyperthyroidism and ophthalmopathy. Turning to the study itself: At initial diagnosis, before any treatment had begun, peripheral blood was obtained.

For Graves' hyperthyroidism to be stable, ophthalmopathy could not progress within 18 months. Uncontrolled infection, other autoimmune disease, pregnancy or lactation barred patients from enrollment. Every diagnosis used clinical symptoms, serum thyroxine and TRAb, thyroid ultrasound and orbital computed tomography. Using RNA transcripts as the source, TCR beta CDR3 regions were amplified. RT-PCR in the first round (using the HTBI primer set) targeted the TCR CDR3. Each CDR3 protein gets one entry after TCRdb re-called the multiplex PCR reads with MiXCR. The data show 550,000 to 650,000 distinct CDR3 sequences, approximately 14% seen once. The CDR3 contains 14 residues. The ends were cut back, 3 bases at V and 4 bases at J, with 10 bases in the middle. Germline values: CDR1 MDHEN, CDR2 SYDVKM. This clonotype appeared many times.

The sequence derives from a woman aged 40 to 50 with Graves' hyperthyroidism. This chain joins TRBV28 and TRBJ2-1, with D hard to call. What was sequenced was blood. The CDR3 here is CASSFERYYNEQFF. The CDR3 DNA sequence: TGTGCCAGCAGTTTTGAGAGGTATTACAATGAGCAGTTCTTC.